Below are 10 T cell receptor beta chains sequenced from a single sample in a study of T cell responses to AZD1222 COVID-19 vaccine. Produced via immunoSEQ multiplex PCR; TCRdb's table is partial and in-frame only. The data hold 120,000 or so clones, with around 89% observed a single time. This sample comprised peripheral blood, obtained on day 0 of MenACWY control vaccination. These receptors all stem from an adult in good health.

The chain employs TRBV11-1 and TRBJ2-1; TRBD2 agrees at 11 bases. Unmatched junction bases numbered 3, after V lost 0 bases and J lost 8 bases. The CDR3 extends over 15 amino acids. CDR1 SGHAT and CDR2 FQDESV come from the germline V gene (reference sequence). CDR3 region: CASSLASLAGDEQFF. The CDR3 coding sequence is TGTGCCAGCAGCTTAGCCTCACTAGCGGGAGATGAGCAGTTCTTC. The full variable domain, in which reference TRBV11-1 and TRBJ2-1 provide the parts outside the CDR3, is EAEVAQSPRYKITEKSQAVAFWCDPISGHATLYWYRQILGQGPELLVQFQDESVVDDSQLPKDRFSAERLKGVDSTLKIQPAELGDSAMYLCASSLASLAGDEQFFGPGTRLTVL.

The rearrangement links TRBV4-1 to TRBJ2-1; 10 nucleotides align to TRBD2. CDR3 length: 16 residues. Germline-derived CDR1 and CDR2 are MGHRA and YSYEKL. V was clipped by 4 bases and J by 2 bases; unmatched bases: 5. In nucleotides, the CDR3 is TGCGCCAGCAGCCCAGGACTAGCGGAAGCCTACAATGAGCAGTTCTTC. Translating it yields CASSPGLAEAYNEQFF.

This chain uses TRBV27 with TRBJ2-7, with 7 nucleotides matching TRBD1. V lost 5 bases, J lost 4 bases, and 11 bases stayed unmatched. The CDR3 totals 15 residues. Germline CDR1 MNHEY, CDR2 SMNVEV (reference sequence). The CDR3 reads CASSVQGVGQYEQYF. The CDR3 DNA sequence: TGTGCCAGCAGTGTCCAGGGGGTGGGCCAATACGAGCAGTACTTC.

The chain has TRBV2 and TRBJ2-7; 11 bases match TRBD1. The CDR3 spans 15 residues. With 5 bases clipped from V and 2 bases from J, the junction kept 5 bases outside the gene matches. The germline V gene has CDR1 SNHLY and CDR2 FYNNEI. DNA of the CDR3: TGTGCCAGCAGTCTTGGACAGGGGGCTGCCTACGAGCAGTACTTC. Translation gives CASSLGQGAAYEQYF.

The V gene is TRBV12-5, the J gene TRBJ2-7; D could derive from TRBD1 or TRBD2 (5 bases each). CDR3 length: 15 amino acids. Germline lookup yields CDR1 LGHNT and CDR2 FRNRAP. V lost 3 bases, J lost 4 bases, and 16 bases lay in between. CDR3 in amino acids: CASGFPGHGAYEQYF. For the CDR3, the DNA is TGTGCTAGTGGTTTTCCAGGACACGGGGCTTACGAGCAGTACTTC.

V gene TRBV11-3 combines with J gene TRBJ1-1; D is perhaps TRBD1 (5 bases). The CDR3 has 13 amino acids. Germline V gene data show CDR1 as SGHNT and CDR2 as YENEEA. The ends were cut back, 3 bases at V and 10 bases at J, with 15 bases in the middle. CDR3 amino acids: CASSFSWDQLAFF. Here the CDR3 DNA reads TGTGCCAGCAGCTTCAGCTGGGACCAACTAGCTTTCTTT.

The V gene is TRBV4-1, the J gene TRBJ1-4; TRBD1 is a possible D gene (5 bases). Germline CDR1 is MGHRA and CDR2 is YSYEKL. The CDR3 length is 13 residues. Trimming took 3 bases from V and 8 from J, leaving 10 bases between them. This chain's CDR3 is CASSQWRGEKLFF. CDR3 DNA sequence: TGCGCCAGCAGCCAGTGGCGGGGGGAAAAACTGTTTTTT.

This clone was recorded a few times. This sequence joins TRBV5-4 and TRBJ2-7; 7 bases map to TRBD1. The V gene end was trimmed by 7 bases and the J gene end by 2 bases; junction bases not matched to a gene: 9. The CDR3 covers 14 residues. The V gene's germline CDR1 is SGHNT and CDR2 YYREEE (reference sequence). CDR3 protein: CASGPRQGPYEQYF. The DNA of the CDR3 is TGTGCCAGCGGTCCCCGACAGGGCCCCTACGAGCAGTACTTC. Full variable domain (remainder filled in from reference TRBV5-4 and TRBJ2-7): ETGVTQSPTHLIKTRGQQVTLRCSSQSGHNTVSWYQQALGQGPQFIFQYYREEENGRGNFPPRFSGLQFPNYSSELNVNALELDDSALYLCASGPRQGPYEQYFGPGTRLTVT.

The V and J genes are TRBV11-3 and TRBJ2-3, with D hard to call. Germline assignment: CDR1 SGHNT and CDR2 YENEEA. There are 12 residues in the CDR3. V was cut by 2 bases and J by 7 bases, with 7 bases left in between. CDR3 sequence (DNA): TGTGCCAGCAGCTTATCGCTTTATACGCAGTATTTT. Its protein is CASSLSLYTQYF. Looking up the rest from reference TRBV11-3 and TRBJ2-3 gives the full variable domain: EAGVVQSPRYKIIEKKQPVAFWCNPISGHNTLYWYLQNLGQGPELLIRYENEEAVDDSQLPKDRFSAERLKGVDSTLKIQPAELGDSAVYLCASSLSLYTQYFGPGTRLTVL.

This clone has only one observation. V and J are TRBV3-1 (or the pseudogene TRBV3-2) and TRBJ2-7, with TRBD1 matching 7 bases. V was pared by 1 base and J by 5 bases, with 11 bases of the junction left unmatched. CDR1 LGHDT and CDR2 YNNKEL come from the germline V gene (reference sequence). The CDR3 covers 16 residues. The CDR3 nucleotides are TGTGCCAGCAGCCAAGCAGCGCGTAGGGGGCTAAACGAGCAGTACTTC. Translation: CASSQAARRGLNEQYF.